These 12 T cell receptor beta chains were sequenced from one sample in a study of T cell changes during pregnancy in multiple sclerosis. Assay: immunoSEQ multiplex PCR; the TCRdb copy retains only in-frame clones and omits some. The sample comprises 90,000 or so clones, roughly nine tenths of which are singletons, and about 1.5% rests with the top ten. The input for sequencing was peripheral blood, taken in the first trimester of pregnancy. The receptors here all came from a female donor with multiple sclerosis, enrolled in a pregnancy study.

The genes are TRBV6-6 and TRBJ2-1; 10 bases line up with TRBD2. J was trimmed by 7 bases and V by 5 bases; bases with no gene match: 11. The CDR3 sequence is 16 residues long. In germline, CDR1 is MNHNY, CDR2 SVGAGI (reference sequence). The CDR3 loop reads CASSPPSGRARNEQFF. CDR3 DNA: TGTGCCAGCAGTCCCCCAAGCGGGAGGGCCCGGAATGAGCAGTTCTTC.

The chain employs TRBV9 and TRBJ2-4; possible D gene TRBD1, 5 bases. The CDR3 contains 13 residues. V was pared by 0 bases and J by 8 bases, with 9 bases between. Germline V lookup: CDR1 SGDLS, CDR2 YYNGEE. The CDR3 region has the DNA TGTGCCAGCAGCGTAGGGAAGGGGCACATTCAGTACTTC. This codes for CASSVGKGHIQYF.

The chain has TRBV6-6 and TRBJ1-2; 8 nucleotides agree with TRBD1. Germline CDR1 and CDR2: MNHNY and SVGAGI (reference sequence). The trim removed 2 bases at V and 4 bases at J, leaving 3 bases unmatched. The CDR3 extends over 14 amino acids. The CDR3 DNA reads as TGTGCCAGCAGTTACCAGGGGGCGGGCTATGGCTACACCTTC. This codes for CASSYQGAGYGYTF.

The chain joins TRBV18 to TRBJ1-3, with D maybe TRBD1 (6 bases). The V gene's germline CDR1 is KGHSH and CDR2 LQKENI. The CDR3 runs to 17 residues. Trimming removed 1 base at V and 2 bases at J, with 15 bases between. The chain's CDR3 is CASSPQDSNRPGNTIYF. The CDR3 bases are TGTGCCAGCTCACCACAGGACAGCAACAGGCCTGGAAACACCATATATTTT.

The CDR3 reads CASSSRGSLSYEQYF. The CDR3 nucleotides are TGTGCCAGCAGTTCCAGGGGTTCCCTCTCCTACGAGCAGTACTTC. V and J are TRBV28 and TRBJ2-7, with a possible D match to TRBD1 (6 bases). V dropped 4 bases and J dropped 0 bases, with 13 bases sitting between them. Germline CDR1 and CDR2: MDHEN and SYDVKM. The CDR3 has 15 residues.

The gene calls are TRBV7-2 and TRBJ1-2; 8 bases are a match to TRBD1. The junction had 2 bases not matched to a gene; V was cut back by 4 bases and J by 4 bases. Germline V gene data show CDR1 as SGHTA and CDR2 as FQGNSA. The CDR3 loop spans 13 amino acids. Here the CDR3 reads CASSSDRAYGYTF. The CDR3 nucleotides read TGTGCCAGCAGCTCGGACAGGGCCTATGGCTACACCTTC.

The gene calls are TRBV6-5 and TRBJ2-7; TRBD1 agrees at 7 bases. The germline V gene encodes CDR1 MNHEY and CDR2 SVGAGI. After removal of 0 bases from V and 1 base from J, the junction contained 6 bases not matched to a gene. The CDR3 is made up of 16 amino acids. Here the CDR3 reads CASSYSEDRASYEQYF. For the CDR3, the DNA is TGTGCCAGCAGTTACTCCGAAGACAGGGCTTCCTACGAGCAGTACTTC.

The chain recombines TRBV19 with TRBJ1-4; D unresolved. V lost 6 bases and J 6 bases, leaving 5 bases between the germline ends. Germline CDR1 and CDR2: LNHDA and SQIVND (reference sequence). The CDR3 contains 11 residues. In DNA form, the CDR3 reads TGTGCCAGTAGCCTTGATGAAAAACTGTTTTTT. Protein: CASSLDEKLFF.

This chain links TRBV30 with TRBJ2-1; no clear D gene. Germline V gene lookup returns CDR1 GTSNPN and CDR2 SVGIG (reference sequence). This CDR3 has 11 amino acids. Between the trimmed V and J ends, which lost 2 bases and 7 bases, there was a span of 6 bases. CDR3 nucleotides: TGTGCCTGGAGTCAAGCGAATGAGCAGTTCTTC. Amino acid sequence: CAWSQANEQFF.

This chain connects TRBV27 to TRBJ2-7, with 7 bases fitting TRBD1. Looked up from germline, CDR1 is MNHEY and CDR2 is SMNVEV (reference sequence). V dropped 7 bases and J dropped 3; count of bases not matched to a gene: 9. The CDR3 length is 14 residues. The CDR3 DNA follows: TGTGCCAGCACCAAGACAGGGAGCCTCTACGAGCAGTACTTC. Its protein is CASTKTGSLYEQYF.

The rearrangement uses TRBV25-1 and TRBJ2-7, with 14 bases aligning to TRBD2. With V trimmed by 4 bases and J by 3 bases, 5 bases remained unmatched. CDR3 size: 16 residues. Germline V gene data show CDR1 as MGHDK and CDR2 as SYGVNS. The CDR3 bases are TGTGCCAGCAGTGTCCCGGGACTAGCGGGAGTCTACGAGCAGTACTTC. The encoded protein is CASSVPGLAGVYEQYF.

This chain links TRBV15 with TRBJ2-2, with 7 nucleotides matching TRBD1. V shed 6 bases and J 1 base; nucleotides not matched to a gene: 2. Germline V gene sequence: CDR1 LNHNV, CDR2 YYDKDF (reference sequence). This CDR3 is built from 14 residues. The CDR3 nucleotides are TGTGCCACCAGGGGACAGCTGAACACCGGGGAGCTGTTTTTT. Amino acid sequence: CATRGQLNTGELFF.